These 4 T cell receptor beta chains share one sample of origin, sequenced in a study of cytomegalovirus exposure and HLA in healthy donors. PCR primers comprised 60 Vbeta and 13 Jbeta primers. TCRdb keeps only in-frame clones here, not all; method: immunoSEQ multiplex PCR. The profile shows fewer than 100,000 clones, roughly 80% of them singletons. Sequencing was performed on PBMCs. The receptor set was obtained from a female donor in good health and CMV-seronegative.

The chain employs TRBV7-6 and TRBJ2-5, with TRBD2 as a possible D gene (6 bases). The V gene's germline CDR1 is SGHVS and CDR2 FNYEAQ. This CDR3 region has 16 residues. V was pared by 3 bases and J by 0 bases, with 14 bases between. The CDR3 here is CASSLDGTPYQETQYF. The DNA of the CDR3 is TGTGCCAGCAGCTTGGATGGGACTCCATACCAAGAGACCCAGTACTTC.

V is TRBV30 and J is TRBJ1-5, with D possibly matching TRBD1 (6 bases). V was shortened by 8 bases and J by 7 bases, with 18 bases between the two germline ends. CDR3 length equals 13 residues. The germline CDR1 and CDR2 sequences are GTSNPN and SVGIG (reference sequence). The CDR3 protein is CALDEQGGQPQHF. CDR3 nucleotides: TGTGCCCTGGATGAACAGGGTGGACAGCCCCAGCATTTT.

The chain links TRBV5-1 to TRBJ2-1; 11 nucleotides agree with TRBD2. There are 13 residues in the CDR3. The germline CDR1 and CDR2 sequences are SGHRS and YFSETQ. After removal of 7 bases from V and 5 bases from J, the junction contained 2 bases not matched to a gene. CDR3 protein: CASGTSGHNEQFF. The CDR3 DNA sequence: TGCGCCAGCGGGACTAGCGGACACAATGAGCAGTTCTTC. The full variable domain, completed using reference TRBV5-1 and TRBJ2-1, is KAGVTQTPRYLIKTRGQQVTLSCSPISGHRSVSWYQQTPGQGLQFLFEYFSETQRNKGNFPGRFSGRQFSNSRSEMNVSTLELGDSALYLCASGTSGHNEQFFGPGTRLTVL.

The V and J genes are TRBV2 and TRBJ2-1; 14 positions match TRBD2. In germline, CDR1 is SNHLY, CDR2 FYNNEI. Trimming cost V 6 bases and J 0 bases; bases outside gene matches: 10. The CDR3 spans 19 residues. CDR3 protein: CASRGRTSGRRSSYNEQFF. In DNA, the CDR3 is TGTGCCAGCAGGGGTCGGACTAGCGGGAGGAGGAGCTCCTACAATGAGCAGTTCTTC.